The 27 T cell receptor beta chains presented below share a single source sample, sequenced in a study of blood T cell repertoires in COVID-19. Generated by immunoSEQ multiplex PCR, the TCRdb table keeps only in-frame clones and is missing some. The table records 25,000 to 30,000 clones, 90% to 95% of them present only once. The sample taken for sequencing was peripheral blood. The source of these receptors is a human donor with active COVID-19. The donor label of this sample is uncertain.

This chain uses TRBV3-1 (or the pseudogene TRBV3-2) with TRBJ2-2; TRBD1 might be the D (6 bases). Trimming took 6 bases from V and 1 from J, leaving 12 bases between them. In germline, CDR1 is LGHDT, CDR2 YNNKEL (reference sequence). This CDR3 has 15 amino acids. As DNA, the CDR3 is TGTGCCAGCAGATACGACAGGTGGAACACCGGGGAGCTGTTTTTT. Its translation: CASRYDRWNTGELFF.

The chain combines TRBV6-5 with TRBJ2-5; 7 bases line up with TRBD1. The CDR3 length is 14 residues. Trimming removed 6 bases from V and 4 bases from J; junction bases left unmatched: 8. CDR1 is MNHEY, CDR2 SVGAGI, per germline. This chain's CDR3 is CASSNTGDGETQYF. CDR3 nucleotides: TGTGCCAGCAGCAATACAGGGGATGGAGAGACCCAGTACTTC.

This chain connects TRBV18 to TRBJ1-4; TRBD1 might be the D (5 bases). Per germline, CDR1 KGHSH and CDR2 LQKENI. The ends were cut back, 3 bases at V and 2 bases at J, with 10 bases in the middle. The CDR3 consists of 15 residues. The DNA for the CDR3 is TGTGCCAGCTCACCCCTCGGGGGTACTAATGAAAAACTGTTTTTT. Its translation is CASSPLGGTNEKLFF.

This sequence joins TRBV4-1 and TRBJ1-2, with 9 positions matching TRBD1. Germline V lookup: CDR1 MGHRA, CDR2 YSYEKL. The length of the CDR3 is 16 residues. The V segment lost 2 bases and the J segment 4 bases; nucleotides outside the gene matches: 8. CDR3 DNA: TGCGCCAGCAGCCAACCGGGACAGGGAGTAGGCTATGGCTACACCTTC. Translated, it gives CASSQPGQGVGYGYTF.

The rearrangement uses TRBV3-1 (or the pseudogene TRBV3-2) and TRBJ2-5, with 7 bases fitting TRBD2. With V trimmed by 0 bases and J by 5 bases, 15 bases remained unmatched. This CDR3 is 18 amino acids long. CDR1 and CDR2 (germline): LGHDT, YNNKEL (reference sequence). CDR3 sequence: CASSQERAGALKGETQYF. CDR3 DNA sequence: TGTGCCAGCAGCCAAGAGAGGGCGGGAGCCCTAAAGGGGGAGACCCAGTACTTC.

Here the CDR3 DNA reads TGTGCCAGCAGCCCGTCGGACAGGATTAACTATGGCTACACCTTC. Translating it yields CASSPSDRINYGYTF. The chain joins TRBV28 to TRBJ1-2, with TRBD1 matching over 7 bases. The trim removed 6 bases at V and 1 base at J, leaving 8 bases unmatched. Germline V gives CDR1 MDHEN, CDR2 SYDVKM. The CDR3 contains 15 residues.

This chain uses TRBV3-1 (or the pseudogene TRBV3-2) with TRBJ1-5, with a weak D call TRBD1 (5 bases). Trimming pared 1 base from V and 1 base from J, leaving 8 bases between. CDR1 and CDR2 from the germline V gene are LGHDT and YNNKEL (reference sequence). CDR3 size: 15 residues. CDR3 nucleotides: TGTGCCAGCAGCCAAGCCGGGGGGAGCAATCAGCCCCAGCATTTT. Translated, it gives CASSQAGGSNQPQHF.

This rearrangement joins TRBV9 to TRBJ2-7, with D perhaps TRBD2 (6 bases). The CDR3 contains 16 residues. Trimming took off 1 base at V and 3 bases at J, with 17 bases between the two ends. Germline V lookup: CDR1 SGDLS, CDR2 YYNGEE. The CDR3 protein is CASSVKEGGPLYEQYF. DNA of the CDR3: TGTGCCAGCAGCGTAAAGGAGGGCGGCCCCCTCTACGAGCAGTACTTC.

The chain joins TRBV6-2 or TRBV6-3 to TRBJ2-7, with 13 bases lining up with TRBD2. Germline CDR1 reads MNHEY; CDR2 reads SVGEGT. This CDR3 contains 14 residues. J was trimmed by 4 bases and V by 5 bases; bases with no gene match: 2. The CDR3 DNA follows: TGTGCCAGCAGTCGACTAGCGGGGGGATACGAGCAGTACTTC. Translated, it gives CASSRLAGGYEQYF.

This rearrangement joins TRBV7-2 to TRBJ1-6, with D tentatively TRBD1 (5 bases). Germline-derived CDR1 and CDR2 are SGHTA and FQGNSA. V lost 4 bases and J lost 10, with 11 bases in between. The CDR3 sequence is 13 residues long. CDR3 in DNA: TGTGCCAGCAGCTCCCAGGGTCGCTCACCCCTCCACTTT. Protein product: CASSSQGRSPLHF.

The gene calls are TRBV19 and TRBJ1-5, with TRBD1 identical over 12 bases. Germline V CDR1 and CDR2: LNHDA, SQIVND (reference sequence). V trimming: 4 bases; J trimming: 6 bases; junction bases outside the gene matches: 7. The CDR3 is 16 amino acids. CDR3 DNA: TGTGCCAGTAGTACCCCCGGGACAGGGGGCAGTCAGCCCCAGCATTTT. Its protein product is CASSTPGTGGSQPQHF.

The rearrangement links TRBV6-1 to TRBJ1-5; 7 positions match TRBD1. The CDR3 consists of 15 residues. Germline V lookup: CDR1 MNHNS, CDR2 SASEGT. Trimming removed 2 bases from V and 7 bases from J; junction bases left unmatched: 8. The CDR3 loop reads CASSELRGLSQPQHF. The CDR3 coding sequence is TGTGCCAGCAGTGAATTAAGGGGGCTAAGCCAGCCCCAGCATTTT.

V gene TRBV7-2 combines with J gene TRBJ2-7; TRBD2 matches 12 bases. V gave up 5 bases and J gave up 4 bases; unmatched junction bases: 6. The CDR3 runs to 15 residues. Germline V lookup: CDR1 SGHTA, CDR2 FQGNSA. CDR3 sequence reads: CASSAWTSGVYEQYF. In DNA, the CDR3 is TGTGCCAGCAGCGCCTGGACTAGCGGGGTTTACGAGCAGTACTTC.

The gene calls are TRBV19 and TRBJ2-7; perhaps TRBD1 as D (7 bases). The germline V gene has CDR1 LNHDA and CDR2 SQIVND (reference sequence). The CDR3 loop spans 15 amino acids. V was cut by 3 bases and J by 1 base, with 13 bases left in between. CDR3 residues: CASSMEGAGSYEQYF. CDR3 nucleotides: TGTGCCAGTAGTATGGAGGGGGCTGGGTCCTACGAGCAGTACTTC.

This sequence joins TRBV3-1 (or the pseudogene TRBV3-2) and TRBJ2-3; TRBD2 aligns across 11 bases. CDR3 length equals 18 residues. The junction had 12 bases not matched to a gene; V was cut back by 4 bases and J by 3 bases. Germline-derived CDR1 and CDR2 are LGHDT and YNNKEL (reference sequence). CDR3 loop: CASSPVAGGRSGTDTQYF. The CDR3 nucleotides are TGTGCCAGCAGCCCTGTAGCGGGGGGGCGGAGCGGTACAGATACGCAGTATTTT.

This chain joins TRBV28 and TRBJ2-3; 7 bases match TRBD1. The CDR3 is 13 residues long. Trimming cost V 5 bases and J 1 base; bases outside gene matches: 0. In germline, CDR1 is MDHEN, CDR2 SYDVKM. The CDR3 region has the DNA TGTGCCAGCAGTGGGACAGGCACAGATACGCAGTATTTT. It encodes CASSGTGTDTQYF.

The CDR3 bases are TGTGCCAGCAGCTTGGTCCCGCCAGGGACCTACGAGCAGTACTTC. It codes for CASSLVPPGTYEQYF. The chain employs TRBV5-4 and TRBJ2-7, with D maybe TRBD1 (5 bases). The CDR3 has 15 amino acids. V was clipped by 0 bases and J by 2 bases, with 12 bases between them. Germline lookup yields CDR1 SGHNT and CDR2 YYREEE (reference sequence).

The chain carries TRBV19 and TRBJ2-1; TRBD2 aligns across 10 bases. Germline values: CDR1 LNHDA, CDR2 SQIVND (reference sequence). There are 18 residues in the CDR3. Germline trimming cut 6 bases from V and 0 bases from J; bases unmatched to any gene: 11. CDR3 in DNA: TGTGCCAGTAGGGCCACTAGCGGGATGGGTAGCTCCTACAATGAGCAGTTCTTC. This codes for CASRATSGMGSSYNEQFF.

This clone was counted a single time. DNA for the CDR3: TGCGCCAGCAGCTCGGGCAGGGCGGGAGGAAACACCATATATTTT. Its translation is CASSSGRAGGNTIYF. The chain couples TRBV5-1 to TRBJ1-3; possibly TRBD1 for D (5 bases). This CDR3 has 15 amino acids. Trimming shortened V by 3 bases and J by 4 bases, and 14 bases separated the two germline ends. Germline V gives CDR1 SGHRS, CDR2 YFSETQ.

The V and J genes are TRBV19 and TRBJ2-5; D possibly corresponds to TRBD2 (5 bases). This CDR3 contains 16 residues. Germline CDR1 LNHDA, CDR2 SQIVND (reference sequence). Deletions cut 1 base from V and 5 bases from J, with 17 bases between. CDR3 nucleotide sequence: TGTGCCAGTAGTATAGGAGCGGACCCTGGGTTGGAGACCCAGTACTTC. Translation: CASSIGADPGLETQYF.

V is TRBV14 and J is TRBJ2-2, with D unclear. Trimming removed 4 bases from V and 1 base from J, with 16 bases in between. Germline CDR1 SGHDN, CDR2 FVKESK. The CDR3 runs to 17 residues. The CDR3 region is CASSPAVFFGNTGELFF. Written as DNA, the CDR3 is TGTGCCAGCAGCCCCGCGGTTTTCTTCGGGAACACCGGGGAGCTGTTTTTT.

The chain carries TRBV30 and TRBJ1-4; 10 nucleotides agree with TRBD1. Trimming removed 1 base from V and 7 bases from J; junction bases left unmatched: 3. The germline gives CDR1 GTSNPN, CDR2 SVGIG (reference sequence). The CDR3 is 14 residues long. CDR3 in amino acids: CAWSADRGPEKLFF. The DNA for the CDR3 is TGTGCCTGGAGTGCCGACAGGGGGCCTGAAAAACTGTTTTTT.

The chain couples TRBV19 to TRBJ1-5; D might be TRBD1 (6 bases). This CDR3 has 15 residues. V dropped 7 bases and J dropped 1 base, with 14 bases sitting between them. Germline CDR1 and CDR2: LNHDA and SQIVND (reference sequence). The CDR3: CASIPQGPSNQPQHF. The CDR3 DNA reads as TGTGCCAGTATTCCACAGGGACCCAGCAATCAGCCCCAGCATTTT.

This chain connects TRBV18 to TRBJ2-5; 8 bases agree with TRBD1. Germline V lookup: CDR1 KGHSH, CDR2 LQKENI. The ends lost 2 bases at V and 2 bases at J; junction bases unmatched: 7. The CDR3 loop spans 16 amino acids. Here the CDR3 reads CASSPVYRDRQETQYF. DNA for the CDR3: TGTGCCAGCTCACCAGTTTACCGGGACAGGCAAGAGACCCAGTACTTC.

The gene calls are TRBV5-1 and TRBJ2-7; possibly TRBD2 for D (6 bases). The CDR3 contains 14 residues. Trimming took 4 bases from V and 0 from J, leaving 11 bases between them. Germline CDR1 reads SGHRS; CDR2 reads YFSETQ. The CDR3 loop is CASSPERASYEQYF. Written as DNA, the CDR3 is TGCGCCAGCAGCCCTGAGCGGGCCTCCTACGAGCAGTACTTC.

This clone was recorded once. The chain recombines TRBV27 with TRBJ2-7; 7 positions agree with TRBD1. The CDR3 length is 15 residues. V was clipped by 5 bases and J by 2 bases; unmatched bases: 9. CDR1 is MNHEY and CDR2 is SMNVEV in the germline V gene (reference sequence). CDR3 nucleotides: TGTGCCAGCAGTGGACGACAGGGTTTCACCTACGAGCAGTACTTC. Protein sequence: CASSGRQGFTYEQYF.

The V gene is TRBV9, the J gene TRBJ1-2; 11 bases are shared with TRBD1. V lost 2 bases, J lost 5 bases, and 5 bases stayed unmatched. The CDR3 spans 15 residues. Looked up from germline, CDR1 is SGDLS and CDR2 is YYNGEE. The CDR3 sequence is CASSVSGTGGYGYTF. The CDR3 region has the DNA TGTGCCAGCAGCGTTTCCGGGACAGGGGGGTATGGCTACACCTTC. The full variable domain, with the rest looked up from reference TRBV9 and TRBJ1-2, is DSGVTQTPKHLITATGQRVTLRCSPRSGDLSVYWYQQSLDQGLQFLIQYYNGEERAKGNILERFSAQQFPDLHSELNLSSLELGDSALYFCASSVSGTGGYGYTFGSGTRLTVV.